A selection of T cell receptor beta chains follows, all from one sample in a study of shared clonotypes between healthy human individuals. This table comes from immunoSEQ multiplex PCR, and its TCRdb copy is limited to in-frame clones, with some not included. The sample has approximately 1.4 million clones; 95% to 99% are singletons. Sequencing input: naive CD4+ T cells sorted from blood. These receptors originate from a man aged 30 to 45 in good health. CDR3s include the opening cysteine and the closing phenylalanine or tryptophan. A D gene is named only where the DNA matches it firmly. Clone size, where shown, is once, few, many, or a class for clones that have expanded.

d_gene	v_gene	j_gene	abundance	CDR3nt	CDR3aa
NA	TRBV10-3	TRBJ2-7	NA	TGTGCCATCAGTGGGGCCGCCAACTACGAGCAGTACTTC	CAISGAANYEQYF
NA	TRBV25-1	TRBJ2-1	once	TGTGCCAGCAGGGATACTCTAAGGGGAAATGAGCAGTTCTTC	CASRDTLRGNEQFF
NA	TRBV7-2	TRBJ2-3	once	TGTGCCAGCAGCACGACAGGCACAGATACGCAGTATTTT	CASSTTGTDTQYF
NA	TRBV5-6	TRBJ2-7	NA	TGTGCCAGCAGCTTATTGGGGACGGTATCCTACGAGCAGTACTTC	CASSLLGTVSYEQYF
NA	TRBV27	TRBJ2-1	NA	TGTGCCAGCAGGTACAGGGCAGGTGGGATAATAGATGAGCAGTTCTTC	CASRYRAGGIIDEQFF
NA	TRBV2	TRBJ2-7	NA	TGTGCCAGCAGTGAGTCCAGCTACGAGCAGTACTTC	CASSESSYEQYF
NA	TRBV28	TRBJ1-5	NA	TGTGCCAGCAGTTTCGCCCAGACCCATCAGCCCCAGCATTTT	CASSFAQTHQPQHF
NA	TRBV27	TRBJ2-1	NA	TGTGCCAGCAGTTTATTAACGGCAAGGGGTCCTCCTAGCTCCTACAATGAGCAGTTCTTC	CASSLLTARGPPSSYNEQFF
NA	TRBV29-1	TRBJ1-3	NA	TGCAGCGTTGTGGGGGCACGGGGCTCTGGAAACACCATATATTTT	CSVVGARGSGNTIYF
NA	TRBV29-1	TRBJ2-3	once	TGCAGCGTTGAAGGCCGAACCACAGATACGCAGTATTTT	CSVEGRTTDTQYF
NA	TRBV29-1	TRBJ2-7	NA	TGCAGCGTTGCCCCCAAATTATCCTACGAGCAGTACTTC	CSVAPKLSYEQYF
TRBD2	TRBV28	TRBJ2-3	NA	TGTGCCAGCAGTTCCAGACTTTCGGGACTAGTCGCAGATACGCAGTATTTT	CASSSRLSGLVADTQYF